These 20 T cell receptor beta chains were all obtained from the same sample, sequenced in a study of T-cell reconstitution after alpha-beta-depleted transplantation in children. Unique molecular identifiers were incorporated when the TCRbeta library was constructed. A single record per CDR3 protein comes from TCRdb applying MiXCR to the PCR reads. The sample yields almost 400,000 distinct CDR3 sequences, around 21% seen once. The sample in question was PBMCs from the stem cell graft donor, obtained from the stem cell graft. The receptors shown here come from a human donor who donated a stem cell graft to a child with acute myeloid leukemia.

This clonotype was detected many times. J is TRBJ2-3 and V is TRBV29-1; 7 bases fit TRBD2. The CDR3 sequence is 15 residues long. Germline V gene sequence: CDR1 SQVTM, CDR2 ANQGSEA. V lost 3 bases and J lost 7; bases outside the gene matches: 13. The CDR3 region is CSVEEALAVYYTQYF. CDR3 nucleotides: TGCAGCGTTGAGGAGGCTCTAGCGGTCTACTATACGCAGTATTTT.

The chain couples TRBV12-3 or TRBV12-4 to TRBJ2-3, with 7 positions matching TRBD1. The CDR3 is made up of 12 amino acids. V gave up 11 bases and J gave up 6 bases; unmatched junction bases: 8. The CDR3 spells CAGQGETDTQYF. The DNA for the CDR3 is TGTGCCGGGCAGGGGGAGACGGATACGCAGTATTTT.

This chain's CDR3 is CSVERTGVNTDTQYF. The DNA for the CDR3 is TGCAGCGTTGAACGAACAGGGGTCAACACAGATACGCAGTATTTT. The chain has TRBV29-1 and TRBJ2-3, with 7 bases lining up with TRBD1. The CDR3 contains 15 residues. Germline CDR1 SQVTM, CDR2 ANQGSEA. With V trimmed by 2 bases and J by 2 bases, 7 bases remained unmatched.

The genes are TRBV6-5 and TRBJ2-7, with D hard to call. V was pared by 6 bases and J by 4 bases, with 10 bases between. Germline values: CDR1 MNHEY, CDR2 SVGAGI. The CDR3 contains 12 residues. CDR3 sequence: CASRRGEYEQYF. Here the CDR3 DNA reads TGTGCCAGCAGACGTGGAGAGTACGAGCAGTACTTC.

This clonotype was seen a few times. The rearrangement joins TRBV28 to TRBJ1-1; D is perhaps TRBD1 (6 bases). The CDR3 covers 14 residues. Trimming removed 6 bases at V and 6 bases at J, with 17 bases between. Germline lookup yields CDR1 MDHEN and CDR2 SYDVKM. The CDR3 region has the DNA TGTGCCAGCAGGATGATACAGGGAACTTCTGAAGCTTTCTTT. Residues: CASRMIQGTSEAFF.

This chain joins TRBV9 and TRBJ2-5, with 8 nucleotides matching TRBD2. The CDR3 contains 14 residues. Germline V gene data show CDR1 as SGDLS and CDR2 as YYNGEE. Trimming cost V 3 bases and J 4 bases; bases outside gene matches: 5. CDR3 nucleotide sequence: TGTGCCAGCAGCGGGACTAGCCCGGGAGAGACCCAGTACTTC. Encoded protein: CASSGTSPGETQYF.

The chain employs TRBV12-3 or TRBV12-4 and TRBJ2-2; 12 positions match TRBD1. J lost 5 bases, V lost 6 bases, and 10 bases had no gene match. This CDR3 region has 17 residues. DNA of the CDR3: TGTGCCAGCAGCCTACCGGGACAGGGGGCGCGGACCGGGGAGCTGTTTTTT. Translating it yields CASSLPGQGARTGELFF.

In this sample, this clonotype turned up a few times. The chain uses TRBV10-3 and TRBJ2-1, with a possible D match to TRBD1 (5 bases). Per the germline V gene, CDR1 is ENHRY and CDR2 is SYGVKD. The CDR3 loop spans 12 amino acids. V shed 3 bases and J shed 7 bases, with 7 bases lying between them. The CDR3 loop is CAISDSGNEQFF. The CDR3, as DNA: TGTGCCATCAGTGATTCAGGGAATGAGCAGTTCTTC.

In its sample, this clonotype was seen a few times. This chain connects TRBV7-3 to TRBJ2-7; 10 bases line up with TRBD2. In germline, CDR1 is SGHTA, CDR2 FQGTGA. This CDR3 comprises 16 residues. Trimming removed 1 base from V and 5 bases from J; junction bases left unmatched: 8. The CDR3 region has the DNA TGTGCCAGCAGCTTAAGCCTAGCGGGAGATGAGGACGAGCAGTACTTC. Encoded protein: CASSLSLAGDEDEQYF.

CDR3 coding DNA: TGCAGCGTCCTAAGACAGGGGAACACTGAAGCTTTCTTT. The encoded protein is CSVLRQGNTEAFF. The rearrangement uses TRBV29-1 and TRBJ1-1; 7 positions match TRBD1. Per germline, CDR1 SQVTM and CDR2 ANQGSEA. There are 13 residues in the CDR3. V lost 6 bases to trimming and J lost 1 base; unmatched junction nucleotides: 5. Drawing the rest from reference TRBV29-1 and TRBJ1-1, the complete variable domain is SAVISQKPSRDICQRGTSLTIQCQVDSQVTMMFWYRQQPGQSLTLIATANQGSEATYESGFVIDKFPISRPNLTFSTLTVSNMSPEDSSIYLCSVLRQGNTEAFFGQGTRLTVV.

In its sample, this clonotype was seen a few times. CDR3 in amino acids: CSGTGGGMSFADTQYF. The CDR3 DNA reads TGCAGCGGGACCGGAGGCGGGATGTCGTTTGCAGATACGCAGTATTTT. This chain links TRBV29-1 with TRBJ2-3, with D perhaps matching TRBD2 (6 bases). Trimming shortened V by 7 bases and J by 4 bases, and 24 bases separated the two germline ends. Germline CDR1 and CDR2: SQVTM and ANQGSEA. CDR3 length: 16 residues.

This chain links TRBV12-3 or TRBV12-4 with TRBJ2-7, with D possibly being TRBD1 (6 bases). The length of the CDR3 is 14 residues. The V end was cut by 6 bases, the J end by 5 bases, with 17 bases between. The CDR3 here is CASRVQGASHEQYF. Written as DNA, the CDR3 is TGTGCCAGCAGGGTACAGGGTGCTTCCCACGAGCAGTACTTC.

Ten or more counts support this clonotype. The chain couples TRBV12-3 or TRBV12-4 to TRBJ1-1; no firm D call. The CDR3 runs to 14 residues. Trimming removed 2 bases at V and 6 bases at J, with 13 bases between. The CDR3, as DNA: TGTGCCAGCAGTTTAAGGCCGGCGCAGGCTGAAGCTTTCTTT. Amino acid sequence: CASSLRPAQAEAFF.

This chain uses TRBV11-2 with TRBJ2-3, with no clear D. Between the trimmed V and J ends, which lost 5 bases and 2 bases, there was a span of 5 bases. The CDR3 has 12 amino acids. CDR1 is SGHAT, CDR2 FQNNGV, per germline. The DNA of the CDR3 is TGTGCCAGCAGCCAGTTCACAGATACGCAGTATTTT. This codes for CASSQFTDTQYF. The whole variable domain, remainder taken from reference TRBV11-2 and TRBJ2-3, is EAGVAQSPRYKIIEKRQSVAFWCNPISGHATLYWYQQILGQGPKLLIQFQNNGVVDDSQLPKDRFSAERLKGVDSTLKIQPAKLEDSAVYLCASSQFTDTQYFGPGTRLTVL.

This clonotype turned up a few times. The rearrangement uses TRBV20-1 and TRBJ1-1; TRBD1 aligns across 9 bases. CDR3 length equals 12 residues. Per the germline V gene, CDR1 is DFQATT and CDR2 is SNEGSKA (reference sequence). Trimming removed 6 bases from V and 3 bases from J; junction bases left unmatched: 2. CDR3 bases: TGCAGTGCAAGACAGGGGGACACTGAAGCTTTCTTT. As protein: CSARQGDTEAFF.

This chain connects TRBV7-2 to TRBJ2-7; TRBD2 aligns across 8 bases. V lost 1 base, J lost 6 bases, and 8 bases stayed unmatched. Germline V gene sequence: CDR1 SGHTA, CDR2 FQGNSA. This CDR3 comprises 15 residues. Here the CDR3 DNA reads TGTGCCAGCAGCTTAGGCCCCCAGCTAGCGGGCGAGCAGTACTTC. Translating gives CASSLGPQLAGEQYF.

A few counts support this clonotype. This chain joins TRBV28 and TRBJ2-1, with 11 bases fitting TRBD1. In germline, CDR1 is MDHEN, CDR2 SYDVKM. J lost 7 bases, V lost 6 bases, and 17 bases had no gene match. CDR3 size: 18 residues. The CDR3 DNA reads TGTGCCAGCAGACAATTTACCCTCCGGGACAGGGGGGGTAATGAGCAGTTCTTC. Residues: CASRQFTLRDRGGNEQFF.

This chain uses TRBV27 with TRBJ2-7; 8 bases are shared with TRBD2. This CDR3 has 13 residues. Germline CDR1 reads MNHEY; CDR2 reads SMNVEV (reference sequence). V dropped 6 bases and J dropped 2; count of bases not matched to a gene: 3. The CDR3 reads CASRGLAAYEQYF. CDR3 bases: TGTGCCAGCAGAGGACTAGCAGCCTACGAGCAGTACTTC.

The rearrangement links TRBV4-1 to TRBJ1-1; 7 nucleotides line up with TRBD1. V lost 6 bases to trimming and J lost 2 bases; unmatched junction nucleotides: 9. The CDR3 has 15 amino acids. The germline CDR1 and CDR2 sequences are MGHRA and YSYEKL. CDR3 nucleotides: TGCGCCAGCAGGCCTTACAGGGGCCTTAACACTGAAGCTTTCTTT. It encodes CASRPYRGLNTEAFF.

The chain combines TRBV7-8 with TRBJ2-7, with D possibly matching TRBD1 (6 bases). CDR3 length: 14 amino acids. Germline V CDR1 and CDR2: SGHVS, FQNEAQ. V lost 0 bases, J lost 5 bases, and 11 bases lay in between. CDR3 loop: CASSLAYRDNEQYF. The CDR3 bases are TGTGCCAGCAGCTTAGCTTACCGGGACAACGAGCAGTACTTC. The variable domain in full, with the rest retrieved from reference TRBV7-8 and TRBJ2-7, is GAGVSQSPRYKVAKRGQDVALRCDPISGHVSLFWYQQALGQGPEFLTYFQNEAQLDKSGLPSDRFFAERPEGSVSTLKIQRTQQEDSAVYLCASSLAYRDNEQYFGPGTRLTVT.